The T cell receptor beta chain under discussion was sequenced for a study of shared clonotypes between healthy human individuals. Study findings and constraints: Large depth notwithstanding, sorted-subset sequencing proved incomplete by rarefaction.

Turning to this clone: Its antigen remains unidentified.

Repertoires were generated with immunoSEQ multiplex PCR, while TCRdb's copy carries only in-frame clones and drops some. Among roughly 760,000 clones, 74% were seen once, and the ten largest hold more than 1.5%. The source material was memory CD4+ T cells sorted from blood. Stated subset: CD45RA-negative fraction. The sequence derives from a woman aged 25 to 45 in good health.

Here the CDR3 DNA reads TGTGCCAGCAGCTTCGTAGCGGGAGTGAACACCGGGGAGCTGTTTTTT. The encoded protein is CASSFVAGVNTGELFF. V is TRBV7-2 and J is TRBJ2-2; TRBD2 agrees at 9 bases. The length of the CDR3 is 16 residues. Losses at the gene ends were 3 bases for V and 1 base for J; bases not matched to a gene: 3. The V gene's germline CDR1 is SGHTA and CDR2 FQGNSA.